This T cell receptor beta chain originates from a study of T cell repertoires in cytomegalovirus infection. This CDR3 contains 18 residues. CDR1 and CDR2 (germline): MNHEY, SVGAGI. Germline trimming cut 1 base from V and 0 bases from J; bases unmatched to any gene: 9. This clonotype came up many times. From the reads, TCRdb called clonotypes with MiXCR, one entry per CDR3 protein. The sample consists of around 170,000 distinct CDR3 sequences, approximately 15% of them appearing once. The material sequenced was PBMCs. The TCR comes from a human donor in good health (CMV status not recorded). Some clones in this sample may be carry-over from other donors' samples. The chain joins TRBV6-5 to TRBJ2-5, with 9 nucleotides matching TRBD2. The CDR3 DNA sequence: TGTGCCAGCAGTTACTGGACTAGCGAGGGACCAGACCAAGAGACCCAGTACTTC. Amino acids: CASSYWTSEGPDQETQYF.